A selection of T cell receptor beta chains follows, all from one sample in a study of T-cell reconstitution after alpha-beta-depleted transplantation in children. TCRdb independently ran MiXCR on the PCR reads; one entry per CDR3 protein. The table lists about 610,000 distinct CDR3 sequences, 10% of them singletons, with around 4% in the top ten. Here the sequenced sample was PBMCs from the stem cell graft donor, taken from the stem cell graft. These receptors all stem from a human donor who donated a stem cell graft to a child with acute myeloid leukemia. Each CDR3 is given with its conserved first and last residue. The D gene is left open where the match is weak. For some rows the clone size is stated as once, few or many, or as a class when expanded; others skip it.

V	size	D	J	CDR3	DNA
TRBV5-1	few	TRBD1	TRBJ2-7	CASSLGGTGGSYEQYF	TGCGCCAGCAGCTTGGGAGGGACAGGGGGGTCCTACGAGCAGTACTTC
TRBV9	many	-	TRBJ2-3	CASSPLERSTDTQYF	TGTGCCAGCAGCCCATTGGAGCGGAGCACAGATACGCAGTATTTT
TRBV12-3/TRBV12-4	-	-	TRBJ2-1	CASSLGPGEASYNEQFF	TGTGCCAGCAGTCTGGGGCCCGGAGAAGCGTCCTACAATGAGCAGTTCTTC
TRBV2	few	-	TRBJ2-7	CASSETLATTYEQYF	TGTGCCAGCAGTGAGACTCTAGCGACCACCTACGAGCAGTACTTC
TRBV7-2	many	TRBD2	TRBJ2-1	CASRGLAVYNEQFF	TGTGCCAGCAGGGGGCTAGCGGTTTACAATGAGCAGTTCTTC
TRBV15	-	-	TRBJ1-4	CATSREGSQSEKLFF	TGTGCCACCAGCAGAGAGGGCAGCCAATCTGAAAAACTGTTTTTT
TRBV5-1	few	-	TRBJ2-3	CASSSGGRSGTDTQYF	TGCGCCAGCAGCTCCGGAGGGAGGTCGGGCACAGATACGCAGTATTTT
TRBV29-1	few	TRBD1	TRBJ1-1	CSVERTGGSTEAFF	TGCAGCGTTGAACGGACAGGGGGGAGCACTGAAGCTTTCTTT
TRBV10-3	few	-	TRBJ1-1	CATDDRGGAVTEAFF	TGTGCCACTGACGATAGGGGGGGCGCGGTCACTGAAGCTTTCTTT
TRBV6-1	many	-	TRBJ2-3	CASSPQGGRADTQYF	TGTGCCAGCAGTCCACAAGGGGGGCGGGCAGATACGCAGTATTTT
TRBV7-2	many	-	TRBJ2-1	CASSLVSGIVHEQFF	TGTGCCAGCAGCTTAGTTTCGGGAATCGTTCATGAGCAGTTCTTC
TRBV12-3/TRBV12-4	-	-	TRBJ2-7	CASGKLYEQYF	TGTGCCAGTGGTAAGCTGTACGAGCAGTACTTC